One T cell receptor (beta chain) is described in this entry. The antigen is not known. The authors produced cDNA by 5'RACE using 10-nucleotide random UMIs. MiXCR, applied by TCRdb to the 5' RACE reads, yields one record per CDR3 protein. Of about 31,000 distinct CDR3 sequences in the sample, roughly 16% were seen once. The data were obtained in a study of neurological immune-mediated disorders. General study points: None of the CDR3 amino acid sequences of expanded clones recurred across subjects, suggesting private repertoires in all groups. It was HTLV-1-associated myelopathy that showed the most TCR clonal expansion, while multiple sclerosis showed the least, falling below healthy controls.

Trimming left V 6 bases short and J 2 bases short, with 14 bases between. CDR3 length: 15 amino acids. As to time point: technical triplicate 3. There were about a million CD4+ or CD8+ T cells used in the sorted libraries. The sample was CD4+ T cells from blood. The V gene is TRBV12-3 or TRBV12-4, the J gene TRBJ1-5; D gene ambiguous. The clonotype comes from a female donor with HTLV-1-associated myelopathy (HAM/TSP). CDR3 nucleotide sequence: TGTGCCAGCAGACCCTGGGGAGCCGGCAATCAGCCCCAGCATTTT. Residues: CASRPWGAGNQPQHF.